One sample yielded the 15 T cell receptor beta chains listed below, sequenced in a study of PD-1 blockade in mismatch repair-deficient tumors. Only in-frame clones appear in the TCRdb table, and some are missing; sequencing was by immunoSEQ multiplex PCR. The table records under 50,000 clones, 79% of them present only once. The sample in question was peripheral blood, obtained 4 weeks after starting pembrolizumab. All receptors come from an adult with mismatch repair-deficient cancer.

CDR3 in amino acids: CASSLTGTHEQYF. The CDR3 DNA sequence: TGCGCCAGCAGCTTGACAGGGACCCACGAGCAGTACTTC. The chain uses TRBV5-1 and TRBJ2-7; the D gene is possibly TRBD1 (6 bases). CDR1 is SGHRS, CDR2 YFSETQ, per germline. This CDR3 has 13 residues. The V end was cut by 1 base, the J end by 5 bases, with 10 bases between. The full variable domain, in which reference TRBV5-1 and TRBJ2-7 provide the parts outside the CDR3, is KAGVTQTPRYLIKTRGQQVTLSCSPISGHRSVSWYQQTPGQGLQFLFEYFSETQRNKGNFPGRFSGRQFSNSRSEMNVSTLELGDSALYLCASSLTGTHEQYFGPGTRLTVT.

The chain couples TRBV6-5 to TRBJ1-1, with D unresolved. The CDR3 sequence is 12 residues long. From germline, CDR1 is MNHEY and CDR2 SVGAGI. Trimming shortened V by 7 bases and J by 0 bases, and 6 bases separated the two germline ends. CDR3: CASKDLNTEAFF. In nucleotides, the CDR3 is TGTGCCAGCAAGGACTTGAACACTGAAGCTTTCTTT.

The chain is built from TRBV11-1 and TRBJ2-1; no clear D gene. V was pared by 8 bases and J by 7 bases, with 15 bases between. The CDR3 has 13 amino acids. Looked up from germline, CDR1 is SGHAT and CDR2 is FQDESV (reference sequence). This CDR3 is CASASGFRNEQFF. The CDR3 nucleotides read TGTGCCAGCGCGTCCGGGTTCAGGAATGAGCAGTTCTTC.

This chain joins TRBV18 and TRBJ2-2, with D possibly being TRBD1 or TRBD2 (6 bases each). The germline gives CDR1 KGHSH, CDR2 LQKENI. CDR3 size: 15 residues. The ends were cut back, 3 bases at V and 3 bases at J, with 11 bases in the middle. This CDR3 is CASSPGGADTGELFF. The CDR3 nucleotides are TGTGCCAGCTCACCGGGGGGCGCCGACACCGGGGAGCTGTTTTTT.

The J gene is TRBJ1-1, the V gene TRBV2; the D is unclear. Trimming cost V 4 bases and J 1 base, with 7 bases left between them. Germline values: CDR1 SNHLY, CDR2 FYNNEI. The CDR3 is 13 residues long. For the CDR3, the DNA is TGTGCCAGCAGTGCAGCGAGGAACACTGAAGCTTTCTTT. Encoded protein: CASSAARNTEAFF.

The chain joins TRBV5-4 to TRBJ1-1; TRBD1 matches at 8 bases. Looked up from germline, CDR1 is SGHNT and CDR2 is YYREEE (reference sequence). V lost 3 bases to trimming and J lost 5 bases; unmatched junction nucleotides: 9. The CDR3 extends over 15 amino acids. The chain's CDR3 is CASSSKRTGWTEAFF. The CDR3 region has the DNA TGTGCCAGCAGCTCTAAGCGGACAGGGTGGACTGAAGCTTTCTTT.

V gene TRBV28 combines with J gene TRBJ1-2; D is uncertain. The germline V gene encodes CDR1 MDHEN and CDR2 SYDVKM. The CDR3 totals 12 residues. V dropped 2 bases and J dropped 8 bases, with 9 bases sitting between them. The CDR3 here is CASSLPTNGYTF. CDR3 in DNA: TGTGCCAGCAGTTTACCGACAAACGGCTACACCTTC.

The gene calls are TRBV4-1 and TRBJ2-1, with 14 bases identical to TRBD2. Germline CDR1 is MGHRA and CDR2 is YSYEKL. The CDR3 consists of 19 residues. Unmatched junction bases numbered 7, after V lost 1 base and J lost 2 bases. The CDR3 reads CASSQVGTSGSRAYNEQFF. The CDR3 DNA follows: TGCGCCAGCAGCCAAGTAGGGACTAGCGGGAGTCGCGCCTACAATGAGCAGTTCTTC.

The V and J genes are TRBV29-1 and TRBJ2-7; D may be TRBD1 (6 bases). This CDR3 contains 13 residues. Germline CDR1 reads SQVTM; CDR2 reads ANQGSEA. V was clipped by 2 bases and J by 7 bases, with 15 bases between them. CDR3 sequence: CSVEPLSTGEQYF. CDR3 nucleotide sequence: TGCAGCGTTGAACCCCTCTCGACAGGTGAGCAGTACTTC.

The chain links TRBV19 to TRBJ2-7; either TRBD1 or TRBD2 may fit D (5 bases each). The CDR3 length is 15 residues. The germline V and J ends were trimmed by 3 bases and 0 bases, with 12 bases remaining between them. From germline, CDR1 is LNHDA and CDR2 SQIVND (reference sequence). CDR3 loop: CASSIVRGDSYEQYF. CDR3 bases: TGTGCCAGTAGTATTGTTCGAGGGGACTCCTACGAGCAGTACTTC.

This clone appeared once. The genes are TRBV10-3 and TRBJ2-2, with 8 bases fitting TRBD1. Trimming at V came to 8 bases and at J to 6 bases, leaving 5 bases not matched to a gene. CDR1 is ENHRY and CDR2 is SYGVKD in the germline V gene. This CDR3 has 13 amino acids. CDR3: CAIPTGGAGELFF. The CDR3 bases are TGTGCCATCCCCACAGGGGGTGCCGGGGAGCTGTTTTTT.

The rearrangement links TRBV6-1 to TRBJ2-3; unclear D gene. Germline V gene lookup returns CDR1 MNHNS and CDR2 SASEGT. CDR3 size: 15 residues. V was cut by 2 bases and J by 7 bases, with 16 bases left in between. The CDR3 DNA is TGTGCCAGCAGTGAAAGCCGAGGCGGTCTGAATACGCAGTATTTT. It specifies CASSESRGGLNTQYF.

This CDR3 reads CATGRVDRVIRGEVQYF. CDR3 DNA: TGTGCCACCGGCCGGGTGGACAGGGTGATCAGAGGCGAAGTTCAGTACTTC. The chain links TRBV27 to TRBJ2-5; 8 bases line up with TRBD1. Germline V gene lookup returns CDR1 MNHEY and CDR2 SMNVEV (reference sequence). The length of the CDR3 is 17 residues. V lost 10 bases to trimming and J lost 11 bases; unmatched junction nucleotides: 27.

The genes are TRBV6-6 and TRBJ2-1; D unclear. Trimming pared 2 bases from V and 10 bases from J, leaving 6 bases between. Germline-derived CDR1 and CDR2 are MNHNY and SVGAGI (reference sequence). The CDR3 length is 11 residues. CDR3 in DNA: TGTGCCAGCAGTTACGGCGGAGAGCAGTTCTTC. It translates to CASSYGGEQFF.

This clone showed up just a few times. The rearrangement joins TRBV10-3 to TRBJ2-7; D is perhaps TRBD1 (5 bases). The CDR3 has 13 amino acids. V lost 8 bases and J lost 0, with 11 bases in between. Looked up from germline, CDR1 is ENHRY and CDR2 is SYGVKD. The CDR3 sequence: CAIGAPSSYEQYF. The CDR3 nucleotides are TGTGCCATCGGGGCCCCGAGCTCCTACGAGCAGTACTTC.